Below are 26 T cell receptor beta chains sequenced from a single sample in a study of OX40 agonist ivuxolimab in advanced cancers. Sequencing was performed with immunoSEQ multiplex PCR; in TCRdb, only in-frame clones are kept and a portion is missing. This table holds around 64,000 clones, roughly 80% found once. The sample was CD4+ or CD8+ T cells sorted from blood, taken in a trial of the OX40 agonist ivuxolimab. These receptors originate from an adult with an advanced solid tumor such as melanoma, head and neck, liver or kidney cancer.

This chain links TRBV19 with TRBJ2-3, with 10 bases lining up with TRBD2. J gave up 5 bases and V 4 bases, and 6 bases lay outside the gene matches. The CDR3 covers 15 residues. Germline CDR1 is LNHDA and CDR2 is SQIVND (reference sequence). The chain's CDR3 is CASSRLAGEGDTQYF. Written as DNA, the CDR3 is TGTGCCAGTAGTAGGCTAGCGGGAGAAGGAGATACGCAGTATTTT. Combining the CDR3 with reference TRBV19 and TRBJ2-3 gives the whole variable domain DGGITQSPKYLFRKEGQNVTLSCEQNLNHDAMYWYRQDPGQGLRLIYYSQIVNDFQKGDIAEGYSVSREKKESFPLTVTSAQKNPTAFYLCASSRLAGEGDTQYFGPGTRLTVL.

The V and J genes are TRBV2 and TRBJ2-7; D possibly corresponds to TRBD1 (5 bases). The CDR3 runs to 12 residues. Between the trimmed V and J ends, which lost 9 bases and 0 bases, there was a span of 9 bases. Germline CDR1 and CDR2: SNHLY and FYNNEI. The DNA for the CDR3 is TGTGCCAGTTTGGACAACTCCTACGAGCAGTACTTC. Its protein product is CASLDNSYEQYF.

CDR3 in amino acids: CASNDYLDYYNEQFF. The CDR3 DNA is TGTGCCAGCAATGATTACCTAGACTATTACAATGAGCAGTTCTTC. The chain joins TRBV2 to TRBJ2-1, with D perhaps TRBD2 (5 bases). The germline V gene has CDR1 SNHLY and CDR2 FYNNEI. V was cut by 7 bases and J by 4 bases, with 17 bases left in between. The CDR3 is 15 residues long. The variable domain in full, completed from reference TRBV2 and TRBJ2-1, reads EPEVTQTPSHQVTQMGQEVILRCVPISNHLYFYWYRQILGQKVEFLVSFYNNEISEKSEIFDDQFSVERPDGSNFTLKIRSTKLEDSAMYFCASNDYLDYYNEQFFGPGTRLTVL.

The chain joins TRBV29-1 to TRBJ1-3; 8 positions match TRBD1. Trimming removed 4 bases from V and 0 bases from J; junction bases left unmatched: 2. The CDR3 spans 14 residues. Germline V gene data show CDR1 as SQVTM and CDR2 as ANQGSEA. The CDR3 is CSVGDRSSGNTIYF. CDR3 coding DNA: TGCAGCGTTGGGGACAGGAGCTCTGGAAACACCATATATTTT.

This clone was seen only once. The chain couples TRBV7-9 to TRBJ1-2; tentatively, D is TRBD1 (6 bases). Trimming removed 4 bases at V and 4 bases at J, with 22 bases between. This CDR3 contains 17 residues. The germline gives CDR1 SEHNR, CDR2 FQNEAQ (reference sequence). The CDR3 DNA reads TGTGCCAGCAGCTCAGTAGATAGGACCAAGGGGGGCTATGGCTACACCTTC. It codes for CASSSVDRTKGGYGYTF.

The chain recombines TRBV20-1 with TRBJ1-1, with D perhaps matching TRBD1 (6 bases). This CDR3 is built from 11 residues. V shed 3 bases and J shed 8 bases, with 10 bases lying between them. Germline CDR1 and CDR2: DFQATT and SNEGSKA (reference sequence). CDR3 sequence (DNA): TGCAGTGCTAGGGCTGACAGGGAAGCTTTCTTT. Residues: CSARADREAFF.

There are many counts of this clone. The chain recombines TRBV7-8 with TRBJ2-3; D is perhaps TRBD2 (5 bases). The CDR3 extends over 16 amino acids. The ends were cut back, 1 base at V and 6 bases at J, with 17 bases in the middle. Germline V gene data show CDR1 as SGHVS and CDR2 as FQNEAQ. The CDR3 DNA follows: TGTGCCAGCAGCTTAGGGGATAGCGCCTCGAGCGATACGCAGTATTTT. As protein: CASSLGDSASSDTQYF.

The gene calls are TRBV5-4 and TRBJ2-7; unclear D gene. The CDR3 is 14 amino acids. Germline lookup yields CDR1 SGHNT and CDR2 YYREEE (reference sequence). With 5 bases removed from V and 4 bases from J, the gap between germline ends came to 16 bases. The CDR3 reads CASSPNFGVYEQYF. DNA of the CDR3: TGTGCCAGCAGTCCGAACTTTGGGGTGTACGAGCAGTACTTC.

A remark on this clone: One end of the junction does not line up with germline, which may come from a read error. The chain employs TRBV5-1 and TRBJ2-3; no clear D. Per the germline V gene, CDR1 is SGHRS and CDR2 is YFSETQ. The CDR3 is made up of 13 amino acids. CDR3 in amino acids: CASSLEITNTQYF. As DNA, the CDR3 is TGCGCCAGCAGCTTGGAGATCACAAATACGCAGTATTTT.

The chain carries TRBV5-1 and TRBJ2-3; 7 bases map to TRBD2. This CDR3 spans 18 amino acids. The germline CDR1 and CDR2 sequences are SGHRS and YFSETQ. V was pared by 0 bases and J by 2 bases, with 12 bases of the junction left unmatched. The CDR3 sequence: CASSLALVGGSTTDTQYF. For the CDR3, the DNA is TGCGCCAGCAGCTTGGCCTTGGTGGGCGGGAGTACCACAGATACGCAGTATTTT.

This chain uses TRBV15 with TRBJ2-3; 7 bases align to TRBD2. Germline V gene lookup returns CDR1 LNHNV and CDR2 YYDKDF (reference sequence). This CDR3 comprises 14 residues. With V trimmed by 5 bases and J by 6 bases, 8 bases remained unmatched. The CDR3 nucleotides are TGTGCCACCAGCTCAAATGGGAGGGGCGATACGCAGTATTTT. Residues: CATSSNGRGDTQYF.

The rearrangement uses TRBV19 and TRBJ1-3; D unresolved. Germline V CDR1 and CDR2: LNHDA, SQIVND (reference sequence). The CDR3 length is 14 residues. Trimming took off 7 bases at V and 0 bases at J, with 10 bases between the two ends. CDR3 sequence: CASTGSPSGNTIYF. In DNA, the CDR3 is TGTGCCAGTACGGGCAGCCCCTCTGGAAACACCATATATTTT.

The chain uses TRBV7-9 and TRBJ2-5; weak D call: TRBD2 (6 bases). CDR3 length equals 14 residues. The V gene lost 2 bases and the J gene lost 11 bases, with 18 bases spanning the gap. Per germline, CDR1 SEHNR and CDR2 FQNEAQ (reference sequence). For the CDR3, the DNA is TGTGCCAGCAGCTTACGGGGGAAAGTTTGGGAGCAGTACTTC. Amino acid sequence: CASSLRGKVWEQYF.

CDR3 in DNA: TGCGCCAGCAGCTTTAGCGCCCGAGGAGAGACCCAGTACTTC. Translated, it gives CASSFSARGETQYF. The chain couples TRBV5-1 to TRBJ2-5; weak D call: TRBD2 (5 bases). CDR3 length equals 14 residues. V lost 2 bases and J lost 4, with 12 bases in between. Germline loops: CDR1 SGHRS, CDR2 YFSETQ.

This clone was seen a single time. The CDR3 nucleotides are TGCGCCAGCAGCCAAGAACGGGGGTGGGGTACTGAAGCTTTCTTT. Its protein product is CASSQERGWGTEAFF. The rearrangement uses TRBV4-3 and TRBJ1-1; D possibly corresponds to TRBD1 (5 bases). Trimming cost V 0 bases and J 5 bases, with 13 bases left between them. The germline CDR1 and CDR2 sequences are LGHNA and YSLEER. The CDR3 consists of 15 residues.

The rearrangement uses TRBV5-4 and TRBJ1-1, with D unclear. The CDR3 totals 12 residues. CDR1 is SGHNT and CDR2 is YYREEE in the germline V gene (reference sequence). Deletions cut 5 bases from V and 3 bases from J, with 8 bases between. The CDR3 nucleotides are TGTGCCAGCAGATACGATCACACTGAAGCTTTCTTT. Its protein product is CASRYDHTEAFF.

The J gene is TRBJ1-2, the V gene TRBV6-1; 12 bases are a match to TRBD1. This CDR3 has 16 residues. J lost 6 bases, V lost 1 base, and 6 bases had no gene match. Per the germline V gene, CDR1 is MNHNS and CDR2 is SASEGT. The CDR3 here is CASSEVWGQGADGYTF. CDR3 DNA sequence: TGTGCCAGCAGTGAAGTCTGGGGACAGGGGGCGGATGGCTACACCTTC.

The V gene is TRBV27, the J gene TRBJ2-1, with D uncertain. The CDR3 contains 16 residues. Germline CDR1 is MNHEY and CDR2 is SMNVEV (reference sequence). Trimming removed 5 bases at V and 0 bases at J, with 14 bases between. The CDR3 DNA is TGTGCCAGCAGTCCTCTCGCTAGGAGCTCCTACAATGAGCAGTTCTTC. This translates into CASSPLARSSYNEQFF.

The chain links TRBV6-5 to TRBJ1-2; D may be TRBD1 (6 bases). The germline V gene has CDR1 MNHEY and CDR2 SVGAGI. The CDR3 totals 13 residues. Between the trimmed V and J ends, which lost 10 bases and 6 bases, there was a span of 18 bases. CDR3 sequence (DNA): TGTGCCACCGTTAACAGGGCTTTGAATGGCTACACCTTC. Protein sequence: CATVNRALNGYTF.

V and J are TRBV19 and TRBJ1-3; D remains ambiguous. CDR1 and CDR2 (germline): LNHDA, SQIVND (reference sequence). The CDR3 contains 14 residues. Trimming left V 5 bases short and J 0 bases short, with 8 bases between. The CDR3 nucleotides read TGTGCCAGTAGTCCACAGAGCTCTGGAAACACCATATATTTT. Its translation is CASSPQSSGNTIYF.

This sequence joins TRBV4-2 and TRBJ2-7; no firm D call. Deletions cut 1 base from V and 1 base from J, with 14 bases between. Germline V gene lookup returns CDR1 LGHNA and CDR2 YNFKEQ. The CDR3 loop spans 16 amino acids. The chain's CDR3 is CASSQGVAGPSYEQYF. The DNA for the CDR3 is TGTGCCAGCAGCCAAGGAGTGGCAGGACCTTCCTACGAGCAGTACTTC.

This clone came up once. The chain recombines TRBV5-1 with TRBJ2-5; 8 nucleotides match TRBD2. CDR3 length: 14 amino acids. Germline CDR1 and CDR2: SGHRS and YFSETQ. V lost 1 base, J lost 3 bases, and 2 bases stayed unmatched. The CDR3 nucleotides read TGCGCCAGCAGCTTGACTAGCGGCGAAGAGACCCAGTACTTC. Its protein is CASSLTSGEETQYF. Full variable domain (rest looked up from reference TRBV5-1 and TRBJ2-5): KAGVTQTPRYLIKTRGQQVTLSCSPISGHRSVSWYQQTPGQGLQFLFEYFSETQRNKGNFPGRFSGRQFSNSRSEMNVSTLELGDSALYLCASSLTSGEETQYFGPGTRLLVL.

This chain connects TRBV5-1 to TRBJ1-4, with D maybe TRBD1 (6 bases). The CDR3 length is 13 residues. CDR1 and CDR2 (germline): SGHRS, YFSETQ. V lost 4 bases to trimming and J lost 7 bases, with 11 bases between them. The CDR3 DNA reads TGCGCCAGCAGCATGGGGGCGGGTGAAAAACTGTTTTTT. Its protein product is CASSMGAGEKLFF.

The chain couples TRBV29-1 to TRBJ2-1; D may correspond to TRBD1 or TRBD2 (6 bases each). The germline gives CDR1 SQVTM, CDR2 ANQGSEA. The CDR3 is 14 amino acids. V was cut by 8 bases and J by 3 bases, with 17 bases left in between. As DNA, the CDR3 is TGCAGCACTCGGAGGGGGGCGGTCTACAATGAGCAGTTCTTC. Protein sequence: CSTRRGAVYNEQFF.

The J gene is TRBJ2-7, the V gene TRBV7-9; unclear D gene. The germline V and J ends were trimmed by 5 bases and 6 bases, with 20 bases remaining between them. This CDR3 has 15 residues. Germline loops: CDR1 SEHNR, CDR2 FQNEAQ (reference sequence). CDR3 amino acids: CASSRLSGPSGEQYF. The CDR3 nucleotides read TGTGCCAGCAGCCGCTTGTCAGGTCCCTCAGGCGAGCAGTACTTC.

The chain recombines TRBV6-5 with TRBJ1-2; 10 nucleotides agree with TRBD1. Germline-derived CDR1 and CDR2 are MNHEY and SVGAGI. This CDR3 contains 15 residues. The ends lost 5 bases at V and 5 bases at J; junction bases unmatched: 8. This CDR3 reads CASSRPPGQGYGYTF. The CDR3 bases are TGTGCCAGCAGTAGGCCTCCGGGACAGGGGTATGGCTACACCTTC.